The 18 T cell receptor beta chains below come from one sample, sequenced in a study of T cell changes during pregnancy in multiple sclerosis. Measured with immunoSEQ multiplex PCR; TCRdb has only the in-frame clones, and not every one. The sample shows tens of thousands of clones, around 87% of them seen only once. The specimen comprised CD4+ T cells from peripheral blood mononuclear cells, sampled in the third trimester of pregnancy. The receptors stem from a female donor in good health, enrolled as a control in a pregnancy study.

This clone has only one observation. The rearrangement links TRBV19 to TRBJ1-2, with 7 nucleotides matching TRBD1. The V segment lost 1 base and the J segment 5 bases; nucleotides outside the gene matches: 7. Germline V gene data show CDR1 as LNHDA and CDR2 as SQIVND (reference sequence). CDR3 size: 15 residues. CDR3 bases: TGTGCCAGTAGTATAGGGCAGGGGGTTCGATATGGCTACACCTTC. Its protein is CASSIGQGVRYGYTF.

The V and J genes are TRBV19 and TRBJ1-3; 7 bases line up with TRBD1. This CDR3 is 15 amino acids long. J gave up 2 bases and V 3 bases, and 4 bases lay outside the gene matches. Germline V gives CDR1 LNHDA, CDR2 SQIVND (reference sequence). The CDR3 spells CASSIPTGTGNTIYF. CDR3 nucleotide sequence: TGTGCCAGTAGTATTCCGACAGGGACTGGAAACACCATATATTTT.

The chain carries TRBV28 and TRBJ2-3; 7 bases align to TRBD1. Germline trimming cut 6 bases from V and 9 bases from J; bases unmatched to any gene: 9. The CDR3 spans 13 residues. Germline values: CDR1 MDHEN, CDR2 SYDVKM. DNA of the CDR3: TGTGCCAGCAGCTTTCGACAGGGTTTGACGCAGTATTTT. Amino acid sequence: CASSFRQGLTQYF.

The gene calls are TRBV5-4 and TRBJ1-2, with a possible D match to TRBD1 (5 bases). V was shortened by 4 bases and J by 0 bases, with 13 bases between the two germline ends. From germline, CDR1 is SGHNT and CDR2 YYREEE (reference sequence). The CDR3 sequence is 15 residues long. In DNA, the CDR3 is TGTGCCAGCAGCCTATTGGGGCAGGCTAACTATGGCTACACCTTC. Translation gives CASSLLGQANYGYTF.

The V gene is TRBV6-5, the J gene TRBJ1-1; D unclear. The germline CDR1 and CDR2 sequences are MNHEY and SVGAGI. The CDR3 has 15 residues. Trimming shortened V by 6 bases and J by 2 bases, and 16 bases separated the two germline ends. CDR3: CASSPRGGANTEAFF. In DNA form, the CDR3 reads TGTGCCAGCAGCCCTCGGGGAGGAGCTAACACTGAAGCTTTCTTT.

This sequence joins TRBV6-9 and TRBJ2-7; D is unclear. V was pared by 0 bases and J by 2 bases, with 8 bases between. The CDR3 has 14 amino acids. The germline CDR1 and CDR2 sequences are MNHGY and SVAAGI. The CDR3 bases are TGTGCCAGCAGTTATTCGCCAGGAACCTACGAGCAGTACTTC. Translated: CASSYSPGTYEQYF.

V is TRBV7-2 and J is TRBJ2-1; maybe TRBD2 (5 bases). V shed 2 bases and J shed 8 bases, with 13 bases lying between them. The CDR3 runs to 14 residues. Germline loops: CDR1 SGHTA, CDR2 FQGNSA. The CDR3 reads CASSLPSFSDEQFF. CDR3 DNA sequence: TGTGCCAGCAGCTTACCTAGCTTTAGCGATGAGCAGTTCTTC.

The chain combines TRBV30 with TRBJ1-1, with D unclear. The CDR3 sequence is 13 residues long. CDR1 and CDR2 (germline): GTSNPN, SVGIG (reference sequence). Trimming removed 7 bases from V and 1 base from J, with 13 bases in between. CDR3: CASRPRQNTEAFF. The CDR3 nucleotides are TGTGCCTCCCGTCCCCGACAGAACACTGAAGCTTTCTTT.

This clone came up once. This chain uses TRBV27 with TRBJ1-2, with D possibly being TRBD1 (6 bases). Germline-derived CDR1 and CDR2 are MNHEY and SMNVEV (reference sequence). Between the trimmed V and J ends, which lost 3 bases and 1 base, there was a span of 12 bases. The CDR3 is 15 amino acids. The CDR3 loop reads CASSFGGAFNYGYTF. Written as DNA, the CDR3 is TGTGCCAGCAGTTTCGGGGGGGCTTTTAACTATGGCTACACCTTC.

The chain joins TRBV14 to TRBJ2-2, with a weak D call TRBD1 (6 bases). The V and J ends lost 3 bases and 6 bases respectively, with 17 bases between them. CDR3 length: 16 residues. Germline V gene sequence: CDR1 SGHDN, CDR2 FVKESK. The DNA for the CDR3 is TGTGCCAGCAGCCAGGAAGGATGGGGGCGCGCCGGGGAGCTGTTTTTT. Its translation is CASSQEGWGRAGELFF.

This chain links TRBV9 with TRBJ1-1; D is ambiguous. Between the trimmed V and J ends, which lost 3 bases and 9 bases, there was a span of 15 bases. Germline loops: CDR1 SGDLS, CDR2 YYNGEE. The CDR3 consists of 13 residues. In DNA, the CDR3 is TGTGCCAGCAGCGCCCCGTCAGACTTAAAAGCTTTCTTT. It specifies CASSAPSDLKAFF.

The V gene is TRBV9, the J gene TRBJ2-7; D is possibly TRBD2 (6 bases). The CDR3 runs 15 residues. Germline assignment: CDR1 SGDLS and CDR2 YYNGEE. V was clipped by 3 bases and J by 6 bases, with 19 bases between them. In DNA, the CDR3 is TGTGCCAGCAGCGAGGCCCCGACGGGAGTGGGCGAGCAGTACTTC. Protein product: CASSEAPTGVGEQYF.

The chain joins TRBV6-5 to TRBJ1-5, with D possibly matching TRBD1 (6 bases). The CDR3 runs to 12 residues. Germline CDR1 reads MNHEY; CDR2 reads SVGAGI. Between the trimmed V and J ends, which lost 8 bases and 7 bases, there was a span of 12 bases. DNA for the CDR3: TGTGCCAGCCGGCAGGGGATCCAGCCCCAGCATTTT. It translates to CASRQGIQPQHF.

The V gene is TRBV10-3, the J gene TRBJ1-5, with TRBD1 as a possible D gene (5 bases). Germline loops: CDR1 ENHRY, CDR2 SYGVKD. Trimming stripped 0 bases from V and 1 base from J, with 10 bases between. This CDR3 has 16 residues. The CDR3 reads CAISESKGQSNQPQHF. The CDR3 DNA reads as TGTGCCATCAGTGAGTCGAAGGGGCAAAGCAATCAGCCCCAGCATTTT.

The chain combines TRBV19 with TRBJ1-1, with 7 bases aligning to TRBD1. The V segment lost 8 bases and the J segment 5 bases; nucleotides outside the gene matches: 5. In germline, CDR1 is LNHDA, CDR2 SQIVND (reference sequence). This CDR3 spans 12 amino acids. The CDR3 protein is CASSRGRTEAFF. As DNA, the CDR3 is TGTGCCAGTTCTAGGGGGCGAACTGAAGCTTTCTTT.

A few counts support this clone. The chain carries TRBV2 and TRBJ1-6; TRBD1 aligns across 9 bases. V was pared by 8 bases and J by 11 bases, with 13 bases of the junction left unmatched. Germline loops: CDR1 SNHLY, CDR2 FYNNEI. This CDR3 is 15 amino acids long. The CDR3 DNA sequence: TGTGCCAGCTTATACGGAGGGACAGGGATCACACCCCTCCACTTT. Its translation: CASLYGGTGITPLHF.

This chain connects TRBV27 to TRBJ2-3, with TRBD2 identical over 7 bases. The CDR3 is 16 residues long. V gave up 4 bases and J gave up 2 bases; unmatched junction bases: 9. CDR1 MNHEY and CDR2 SMNVEV come from the germline V gene (reference sequence). The CDR3 DNA is TGTGCCAGCAGTTCGCGGACTAGTAGCCTCACAGATACGCAGTATTTT. It encodes CASSSRTSSLTDTQYF.

This chain uses TRBV19 with TRBJ2-2; D is uncertain. The CDR3 is 15 amino acids. CDR1 LNHDA and CDR2 SQIVND come from the germline V gene (reference sequence). V lost 5 bases and J lost 2, with 12 bases in between. The CDR3 DNA reads TGTGCCAGTAGTTTCCAGGCAGGTAACACCGGGGAGCTGTTTTTT. Translation gives CASSFQAGNTGELFF.